Below, 18 T cell receptor beta chains from the same sample are listed, as sequenced in a study of shared clonotypes between healthy human individuals. Profiled with immunoSEQ multiplex PCR; TCRdb holds only in-frame clones, not every one. The data contain almost 750,000 clones, roughly 72% of them seen just once; the ten biggest clones take up 1.8%. The sample comprised memory CD4+ T cells sorted from blood. As for subset: CD45RA-negative fraction. Receptors were obtained from a woman aged 25 to 45 in good health.

This chain connects TRBV7-2 to TRBJ2-5, with no clear D. Trimming took off 1 base at V and 4 bases at J, with 13 bases between the two ends. This CDR3 has 15 amino acids. The germline V gene has CDR1 SGHTA and CDR2 FQGNSA. The chain's CDR3 is CASSLVVAVGETQYF. As DNA, the CDR3 is TGTGCCAGCAGCTTAGTAGTCGCCGTGGGAGAGACCCAGTACTTC.

This clone has at least ten counts. The V and J genes are TRBV19 and TRBJ2-6; D is unresolved. This CDR3 is built from 17 residues. Germline V gives CDR1 LNHDA, CDR2 SQIVND (reference sequence). V was cut by 3 bases and J by 0 bases, with 12 bases left in between. CDR3 sequence: CASSILDLGSGANVLTF. The CDR3 DNA sequence: TGTGCCAGTAGTATCCTGGACCTCGGCTCTGGGGCCAACGTCCTGACTTTC. The complete variable domain, with remaining parts taken from reference TRBV19 and TRBJ2-6, reads DGGITQSPKYLFRKEGQNVTLSCEQNLNHDAMYWYRQDPGQGLRLIYYSQIVNDFQKGDIAEGYSVSREKKESFPLTVTSAQKNPTAFYLCASSILDLGSGANVLTFGAGSRLTVL.

This chain connects TRBV28 to TRBJ1-5, with D uncertain. The CDR3 spans 17 residues. The V end lost 3 bases, the J end lost 5 bases, and 20 bases lay between the germline ends. CDR1 and CDR2 from the germline V gene are MDHEN and SYDVKM. CDR3 sequence: CASSFSFAKPLDQPQHF. CDR3 in DNA: TGTGCCAGCAGTTTTTCGTTCGCAAAACCCCTAGATCAGCCCCAGCATTTT.

The chain carries TRBV28 and TRBJ2-4; 12 bases map to TRBD2. The V gene's germline CDR1 is MDHEN and CDR2 SYDVKM. This CDR3 spans 16 amino acids. Trimming removed 2 bases from V and 4 bases from J; junction bases left unmatched: 3. The CDR3 sequence: CASSLAGLAGKNIQYF. DNA for the CDR3: TGTGCCAGCAGTTTAGCGGGACTAGCGGGTAAAAACATTCAGTACTTC.

This clone occurred a few times. This sequence joins TRBV10-1 and TRBJ1-5; D may be TRBD1 (5 bases). Trimming took 4 bases from V and 5 from J, leaving 9 bases between them. The CDR3 is made up of 13 amino acids. Germline lookup yields CDR1 WNHNN and CDR2 SYGVQD (reference sequence). The CDR3 DNA follows: TGCGCCAGCAGTGCTGGGGGGGATCAGCCCCAGCATTTT. Translating it yields CASSAGGDQPQHF.

The chain uses TRBV11-3 and TRBJ2-3; TRBD1 or TRBD2 may be the D gene (7 bases each). The V end was cut by 0 bases, the J end by 3 bases, with 16 bases between. This CDR3 comprises 17 residues. Looked up from germline, CDR1 is SGHNT and CDR2 is YENEEA. CDR3 DNA sequence: TGTGCCAGCAGCTTAGATCGCGGCAGGGGGGGAACAGATACGCAGTATTTT. This sequence encodes CASSLDRGRGGTDTQYF.

This clone was seen repeatedly, ten times or more. CDR3 loop: CASNLGTAKETQYF. The CDR3 DNA reads TGTGCCAGCAACCTAGGGACAGCCAAAGAGACCCAGTACTTC. This chain connects TRBV6-5 to TRBJ2-5; 7 bases are shared with TRBD1. V lost 7 bases and J lost 3; bases outside the gene matches: 8. CDR1 is MNHEY, CDR2 SVGAGI, per germline. This CDR3 contains 14 residues.

The chain is built from TRBV6-4 and TRBJ2-5, with D perhaps TRBD1 (5 bases). CDR3 size: 13 residues. Germline assignment: CDR1 MRHNA and CDR2 SNTAGT. Trimming shortened V by 3 bases and J by 4 bases, and 9 bases separated the two germline ends. The CDR3 DNA reads TGTGCCAGCAGTGAACAGGATGGAGAGACCCAGTACTTC. Translated, it gives CASSEQDGETQYF.

The rearrangement links TRBV5-5 to TRBJ1-3; D remains ambiguous. CDR3 length: 15 residues. Germline loops: CDR1 SGHKS, CDR2 YYEKEE (reference sequence). The V end was cut by 4 bases, the J end by 0 bases, with 11 bases between. The CDR3 here is CASSLDWSSGNTIYF. The CDR3, as DNA: TGTGCCAGCAGCCTCGACTGGAGCTCTGGAAACACCATATATTTT.

V is TRBV6-1 and J is TRBJ2-7, with 12 bases matching TRBD2. Trimming cost V 2 bases and J 6 bases; bases outside gene matches: 5. Germline CDR1 MNHNS, CDR2 SASEGT. CDR3 length equals 15 residues. DNA for the CDR3: TGTGCCAGCAGTGAACTAGCGGGAGGGCCGCTCGAGCAGTACTTC. This codes for CASSELAGGPLEQYF.

This chain connects TRBV7-3 to TRBJ2-1, with 12 bases fitting TRBD2. CDR3 size: 17 residues. CDR1 and CDR2 (germline): SGHTA, FQGTGA. V gave up 5 bases and J gave up 6 bases; unmatched junction bases: 11. The CDR3 nucleotides read TGTGCCAGCAGCCTAAACCCCCTAGCGGGAGGGACCAATGAGCAGTTCTTC. Its protein is CASSLNPLAGGTNEQFF.

The chain combines TRBV5-3 with TRBJ2-1, with D unresolved. TRBV5-3 is flagged as an ORF with uncertain function. Trimming took 2 bases from V and 8 from J, leaving 5 bases between them. The CDR3 covers 11 residues. The CDR3 spells CARSFSYEQFF. CDR3 bases: TGTGCCAGAAGCTTTTCATATGAGCAGTTCTTC.

The chain uses TRBV5-4 and TRBJ2-5; 8 bases align to TRBD2. The CDR3 is 17 residues long. V lost 2 bases to trimming and J lost 1 base; unmatched junction nucleotides: 10. The germline V gene encodes CDR1 SGHNT and CDR2 YYREEE (reference sequence). This CDR3 is CASSFGGRNLGQETQYF. The CDR3 DNA reads TGTGCCAGCAGCTTTGGCGGGAGGAATTTGGGCCAAGAGACCCAGTACTTC.

The table lists this clone with a few counts. J is TRBJ2-7 and V is TRBV6-5, with D possibly TRBD1 on 5 matching bases. This CDR3 spans 13 amino acids. Trimming cost V 7 bases and J 6 bases, with 16 bases left between them. Looked up from germline, CDR1 is MNHEY and CDR2 is SVGAGI. CDR3 nucleotides: TGTGCCAGCAAAAGGAGCGCTAGGGGCGAGCAGTACTTC. This encodes CASKRSARGEQYF.

The V call is TRBV5-1, the J call TRBJ1-3, with D possibly being TRBD1 (5 bases). CDR1 is SGHRS and CDR2 is YFSETQ in the germline V gene. V lost 7 bases to trimming and J lost 4 bases, with 15 bases between them. The CDR3 spans 14 residues. CDR3 coding DNA: TGCGCCAGCTCCGGGGCGGTGGAGGGAAACACCATATATTTT. Translation gives CASSGAVEGNTIYF. Supplemented by reference TRBV5-1 and TRBJ1-3, the full variable domain reads KAGVTQTPRYLIKTRGQQVTLSCSPISGHRSVSWYQQTPGQGLQFLFEYFSETQRNKGNFPGRFSGRQFSNSRSEMNVSTLELGDSALYLCASSGAVEGNTIYFGEGSWLTVV.

The chain uses TRBV28 and TRBJ2-1, with 16 bases fitting TRBD2. The germline gives CDR1 MDHEN, CDR2 SYDVKM. Unmatched junction bases numbered 4, after V lost 6 bases and J lost 5 bases. There are 16 residues in the CDR3. The CDR3 sequence: CASRGLAGGTHNEQFF. The CDR3 nucleotides read TGTGCCAGCAGGGGACTAGCGGGAGGGACCCACAATGAGCAGTTCTTC.

DNA of the CDR3: TGTGCCAGCAGCATGCGCCGGGCCGACAATGAGCAGTTCTTC. Protein: CASSMRRADNEQFF. The rearrangement uses TRBV5-4 and TRBJ2-1; D is ambiguous. CDR3 size: 14 residues. The germline gives CDR1 SGHNT, CDR2 YYREEE (reference sequence). Trimming pared 4 bases from V and 5 bases from J, leaving 13 bases between.

This rearrangement joins TRBV6-5 to TRBJ1-1; D not resolved. This CDR3 region has 13 residues. CDR1 is MNHEY, CDR2 SVGAGI, per germline. The V and J ends lost 3 bases and 7 bases respectively, with 12 bases between them. The CDR3 DNA is TGTGCCAGCAGTTATCGGGTCGGCAGTGAAGCTTTCTTT. Translation: CASSYRVGSEAFF.